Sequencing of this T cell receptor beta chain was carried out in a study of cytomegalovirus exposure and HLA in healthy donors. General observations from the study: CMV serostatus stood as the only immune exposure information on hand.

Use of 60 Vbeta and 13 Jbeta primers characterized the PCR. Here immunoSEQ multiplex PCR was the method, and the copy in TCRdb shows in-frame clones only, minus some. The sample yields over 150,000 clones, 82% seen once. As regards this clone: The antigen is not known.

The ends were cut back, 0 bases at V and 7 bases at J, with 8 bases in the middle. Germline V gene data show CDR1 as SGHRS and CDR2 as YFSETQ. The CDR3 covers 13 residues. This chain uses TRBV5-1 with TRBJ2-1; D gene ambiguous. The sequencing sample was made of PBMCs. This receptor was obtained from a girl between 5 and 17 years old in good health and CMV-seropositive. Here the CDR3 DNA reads TGCGCCAGCAGCTTGGCCTTCAGGAATGAGCAGTTCTTC. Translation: CASSLAFRNEQFF.